The present entry profiles one T cell receptor (beta chain) with its context. Its antigen is unknown. The data originate from a study of T cell responses to AZD1222 COVID-19 vaccine. General study points: Clonal diversity may have been underestimated, and the donors were mostly white British, with more females than males. Repertoire samples came only from after the peak T cell response. Targets within unmutated variant regions were reportedly found for nearly half of spike-specific TCRs. Recipients of AZD1222 seropositive at baseline numbered only 6 or 7.

Only in-frame clones appear in the TCRdb table, and some are missing; sequencing was by immunoSEQ multiplex PCR. The sample lists some 150,000 clones, 70% to 90% occurring once. The CDR3 is 16 residues long. CDR1 is LNHDA and CDR2 is SQIVND in the germline V gene (reference sequence). Trimming at V came to 1 base and at J to 0 bases, leaving 3 bases not matched to a gene. Sample: peripheral blood, taken 28 days after the second dose of the MenACWY control vaccine. The genes are TRBV19 and TRBJ2-3, with 8 bases that match TRBD2. This receptor was identified in an adult who received the MenACWY meningococcal vaccine as a control. The CDR3 nucleotides are TGTGCCAGTAGTATAGGGCCTAGCGGGAGCACAGATACGCAGTATTTT. Its protein is CASSIGPSGSTDTQYF.